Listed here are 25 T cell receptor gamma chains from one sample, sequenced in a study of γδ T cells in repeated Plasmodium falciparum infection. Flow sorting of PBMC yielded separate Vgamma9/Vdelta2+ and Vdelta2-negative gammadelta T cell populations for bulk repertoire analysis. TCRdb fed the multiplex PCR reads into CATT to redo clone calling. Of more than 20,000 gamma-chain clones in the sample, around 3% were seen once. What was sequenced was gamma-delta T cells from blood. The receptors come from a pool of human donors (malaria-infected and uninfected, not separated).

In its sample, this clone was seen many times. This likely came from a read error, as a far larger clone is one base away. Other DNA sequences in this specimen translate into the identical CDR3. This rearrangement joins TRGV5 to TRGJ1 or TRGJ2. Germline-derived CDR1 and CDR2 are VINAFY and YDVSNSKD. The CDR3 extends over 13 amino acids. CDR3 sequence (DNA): TGCGCCACCTGGACCAGGAATTATTATAAGAAACTCTTT. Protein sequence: CATWTRNYYKKLF.

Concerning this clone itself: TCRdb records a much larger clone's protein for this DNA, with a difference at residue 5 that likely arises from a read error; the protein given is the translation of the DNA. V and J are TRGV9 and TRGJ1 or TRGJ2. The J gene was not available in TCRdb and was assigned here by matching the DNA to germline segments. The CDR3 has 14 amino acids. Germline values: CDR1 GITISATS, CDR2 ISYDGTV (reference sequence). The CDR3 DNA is TGTGCCTTGTGGAAGGTGGGGTATTATTATAAGAAACTCTTT. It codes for CALWKVGYYYKKLF.

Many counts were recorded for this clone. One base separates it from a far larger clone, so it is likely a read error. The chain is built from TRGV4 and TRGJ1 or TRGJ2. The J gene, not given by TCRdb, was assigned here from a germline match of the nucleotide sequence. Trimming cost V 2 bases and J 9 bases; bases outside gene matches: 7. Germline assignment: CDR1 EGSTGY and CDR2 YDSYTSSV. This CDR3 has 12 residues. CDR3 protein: CATWDVGSKKLF. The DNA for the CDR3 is TGTGCCACCTGGGATGTTGGTTCTAAGAAACTCTTT.

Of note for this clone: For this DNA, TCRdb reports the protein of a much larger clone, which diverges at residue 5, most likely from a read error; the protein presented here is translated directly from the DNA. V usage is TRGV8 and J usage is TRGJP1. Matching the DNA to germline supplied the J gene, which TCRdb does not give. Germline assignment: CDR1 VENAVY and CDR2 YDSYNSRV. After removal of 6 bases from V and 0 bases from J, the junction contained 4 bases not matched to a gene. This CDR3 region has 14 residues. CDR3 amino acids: CATWSHTTGWFKIF. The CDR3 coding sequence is TGTGCCACCTGGTCCCATACCACTGGTTGGTTCAAGATATTT.

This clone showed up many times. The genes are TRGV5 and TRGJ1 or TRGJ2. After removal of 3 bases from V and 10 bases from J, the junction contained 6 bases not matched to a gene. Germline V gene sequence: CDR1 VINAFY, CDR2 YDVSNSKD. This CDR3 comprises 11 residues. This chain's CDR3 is CATWDSRKKLF. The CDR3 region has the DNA TGTGCCACCTGGGACTCGCGGAAGAAACTCTTT.

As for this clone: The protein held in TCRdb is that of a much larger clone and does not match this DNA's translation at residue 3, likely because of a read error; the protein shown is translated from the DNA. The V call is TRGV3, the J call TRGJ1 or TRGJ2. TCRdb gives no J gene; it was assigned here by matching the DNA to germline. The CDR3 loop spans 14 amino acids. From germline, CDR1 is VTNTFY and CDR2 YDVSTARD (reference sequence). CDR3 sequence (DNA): TGTGCCGCCTGGGACAGGAATCTTTATTATAAGAAACTCTTT. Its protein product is CAAWDRNLYYKKLF.

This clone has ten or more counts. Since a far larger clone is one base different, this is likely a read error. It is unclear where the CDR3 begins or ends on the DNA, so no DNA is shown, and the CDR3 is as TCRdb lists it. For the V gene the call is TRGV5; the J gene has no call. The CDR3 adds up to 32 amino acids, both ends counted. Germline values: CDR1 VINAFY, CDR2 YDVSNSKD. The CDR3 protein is CATWDRRRIIGNSLAVEQHWLSQVSIGRIQHF.

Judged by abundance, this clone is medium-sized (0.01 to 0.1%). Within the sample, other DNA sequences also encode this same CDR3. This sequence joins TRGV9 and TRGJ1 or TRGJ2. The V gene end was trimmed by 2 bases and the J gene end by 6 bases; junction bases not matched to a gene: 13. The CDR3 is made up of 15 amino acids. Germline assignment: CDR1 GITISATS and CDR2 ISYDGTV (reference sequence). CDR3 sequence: CALWEANPLGYKKLF. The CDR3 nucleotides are TGTGCCTTGTGGGAGGCGAACCCTTTGGGTTATAAGAAACTCTTT.

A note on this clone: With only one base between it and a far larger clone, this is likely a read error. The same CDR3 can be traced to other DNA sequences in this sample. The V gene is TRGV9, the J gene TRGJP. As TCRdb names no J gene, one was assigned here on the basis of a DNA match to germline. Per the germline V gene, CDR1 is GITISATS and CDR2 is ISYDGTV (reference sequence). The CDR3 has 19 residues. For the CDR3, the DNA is TGTGCCTTGTGGGAGGTGCGTAAGGAACAAGAGTTGGGCAAGAAAATCAAGGTATTT. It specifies CALWEVRKEQELGKKIKVF.

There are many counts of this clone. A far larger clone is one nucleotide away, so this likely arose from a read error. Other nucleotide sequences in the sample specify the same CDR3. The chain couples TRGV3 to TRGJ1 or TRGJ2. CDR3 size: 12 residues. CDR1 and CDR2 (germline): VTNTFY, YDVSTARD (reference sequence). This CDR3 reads CATWDSSYKKLF. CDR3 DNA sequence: TGTGCCACCTGGGACAGCAGTTATAAAAAACTCTTT.

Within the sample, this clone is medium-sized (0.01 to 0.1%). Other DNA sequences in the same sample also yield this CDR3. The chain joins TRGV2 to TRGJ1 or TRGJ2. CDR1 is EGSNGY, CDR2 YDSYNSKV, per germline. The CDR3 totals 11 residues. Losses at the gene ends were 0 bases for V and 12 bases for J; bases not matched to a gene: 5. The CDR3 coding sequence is TGTGCCACCTGGGACGGGCGCAGGAAACTCTTT. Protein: CATWDGRRKLF.

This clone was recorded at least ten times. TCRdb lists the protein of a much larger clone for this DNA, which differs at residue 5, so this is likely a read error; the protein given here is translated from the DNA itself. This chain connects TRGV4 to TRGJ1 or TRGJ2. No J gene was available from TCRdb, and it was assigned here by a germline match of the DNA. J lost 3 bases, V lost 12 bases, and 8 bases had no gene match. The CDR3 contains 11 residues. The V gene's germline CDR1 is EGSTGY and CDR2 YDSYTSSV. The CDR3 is CAVRCYYKKLF. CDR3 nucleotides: TGTGCCGTCCGTTGTTATTATAAGAAACTCTTT.

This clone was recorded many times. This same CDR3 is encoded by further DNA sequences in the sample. The CDR3 nucleotides are TGTGCCACCTGGGATTCCTATTATAAGAAACTCTTT. This encodes CATWDSYYKKLF. The chain has TRGV8 and TRGJ1 or TRGJ2. J gave up 4 bases and V 3 bases, and 3 bases lay outside the gene matches. Per the germline V gene, CDR1 is VENAVY and CDR2 is YDSYNSRV. This CDR3 has 12 residues.

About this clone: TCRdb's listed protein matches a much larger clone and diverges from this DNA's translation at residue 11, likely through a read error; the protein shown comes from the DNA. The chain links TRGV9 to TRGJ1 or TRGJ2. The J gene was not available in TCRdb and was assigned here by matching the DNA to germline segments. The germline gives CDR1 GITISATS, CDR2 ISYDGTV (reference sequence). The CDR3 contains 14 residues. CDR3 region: CALWEVETHYRKLF. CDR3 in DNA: TGTGCCTTGTGGGAGGTTGAAACCCACTATAGGAAACTCTTT.

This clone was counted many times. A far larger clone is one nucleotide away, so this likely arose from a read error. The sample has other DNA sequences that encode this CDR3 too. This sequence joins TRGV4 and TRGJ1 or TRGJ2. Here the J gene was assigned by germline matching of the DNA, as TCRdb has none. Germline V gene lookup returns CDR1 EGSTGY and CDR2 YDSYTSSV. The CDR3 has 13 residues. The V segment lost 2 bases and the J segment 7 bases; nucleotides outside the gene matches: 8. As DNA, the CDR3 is TGTGCCACCTGGGATGATCTTTACTATAAGAAACTCTTT. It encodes CATWDDLYYKKLF.

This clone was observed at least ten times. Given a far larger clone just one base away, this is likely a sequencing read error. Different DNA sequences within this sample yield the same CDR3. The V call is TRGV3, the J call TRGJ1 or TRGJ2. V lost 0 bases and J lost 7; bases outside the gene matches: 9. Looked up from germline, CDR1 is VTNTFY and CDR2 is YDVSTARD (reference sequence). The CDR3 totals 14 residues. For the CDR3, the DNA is TGTGCCACCTGGGACAGGCCAGAATACTATAAGAAACTCTTT. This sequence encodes CATWDRPEYYKKLF.

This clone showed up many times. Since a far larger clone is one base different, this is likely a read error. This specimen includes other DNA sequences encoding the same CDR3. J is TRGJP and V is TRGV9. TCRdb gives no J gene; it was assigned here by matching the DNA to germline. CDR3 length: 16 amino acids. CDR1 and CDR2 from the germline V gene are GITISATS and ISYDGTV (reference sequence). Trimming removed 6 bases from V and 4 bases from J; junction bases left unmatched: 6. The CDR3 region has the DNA TGTGCCTTGTGGCGAAGTCAAGAGTTGGGCAAAAAAATCAAGGTATTT. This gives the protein CALWRSQELGKKIKVF.

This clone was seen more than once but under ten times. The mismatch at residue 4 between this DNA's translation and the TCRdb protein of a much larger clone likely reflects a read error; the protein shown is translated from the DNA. CDR3 region: CATRARGGKLF. CDR3 coding DNA: TGTGCCACCAGGGCCAGGGGTGGGAAACTCTTT. The genes are TRGV4 and TRGJ1 or TRGJ2. Trimming removed 9 bases from V and 12 bases from J; junction bases left unmatched: 14. CDR1 and CDR2 (germline): EGSTGY, YDSYTSSV. The CDR3 has 11 residues.

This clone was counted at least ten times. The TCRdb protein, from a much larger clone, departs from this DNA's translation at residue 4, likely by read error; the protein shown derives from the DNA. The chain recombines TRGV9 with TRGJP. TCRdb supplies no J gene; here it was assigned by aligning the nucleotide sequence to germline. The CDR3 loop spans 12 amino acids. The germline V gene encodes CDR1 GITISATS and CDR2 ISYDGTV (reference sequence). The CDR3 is CALREVRKIKVF. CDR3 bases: TGTGCCTTGCGGGAGGTTAGGAAAATCAAGGTATTT.

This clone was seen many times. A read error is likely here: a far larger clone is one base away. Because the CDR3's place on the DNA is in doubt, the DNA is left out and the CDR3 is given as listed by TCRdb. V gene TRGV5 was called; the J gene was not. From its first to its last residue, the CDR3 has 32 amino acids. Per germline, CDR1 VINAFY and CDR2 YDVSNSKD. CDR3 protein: CATWDRRRIIRNSLAVEQHWLSQVSIGRIQHF.

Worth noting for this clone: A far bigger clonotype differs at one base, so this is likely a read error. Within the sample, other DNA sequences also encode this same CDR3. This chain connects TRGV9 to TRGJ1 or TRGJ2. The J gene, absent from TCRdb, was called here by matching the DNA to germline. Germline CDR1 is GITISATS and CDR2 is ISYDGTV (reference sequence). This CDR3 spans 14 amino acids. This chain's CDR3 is CALWEILHYYKKLF. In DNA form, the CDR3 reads TGTGCCTTATGGGAGATCCTCCATTATTATAAGAAACTCTTT.

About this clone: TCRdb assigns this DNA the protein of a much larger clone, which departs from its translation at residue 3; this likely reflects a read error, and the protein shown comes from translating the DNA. The CDR3 nucleotides read TGTGCCGCCTGGGACGAGCCTTCTTCCCGTAGTGATTGGATCAAGACGTTT. Its protein product is CAAWDEPSSRSDWIKTF. The rearrangement links TRGV2 to TRGJP2. Here the J gene came from matching the DNA to germline, since TCRdb omits it. The CDR3 contains 17 residues. The germline CDR1 and CDR2 sequences are EGSNGY and YDSYNSKV.

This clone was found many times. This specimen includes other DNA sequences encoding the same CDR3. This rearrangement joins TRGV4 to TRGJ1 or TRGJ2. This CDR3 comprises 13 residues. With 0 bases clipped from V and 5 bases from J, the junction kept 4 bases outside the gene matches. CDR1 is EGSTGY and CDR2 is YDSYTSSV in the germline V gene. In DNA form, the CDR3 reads TGTGCCACCTGGGATGGGCCTGATTATAAGAAACTCTTT. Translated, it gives CATWDGPDYKKLF.

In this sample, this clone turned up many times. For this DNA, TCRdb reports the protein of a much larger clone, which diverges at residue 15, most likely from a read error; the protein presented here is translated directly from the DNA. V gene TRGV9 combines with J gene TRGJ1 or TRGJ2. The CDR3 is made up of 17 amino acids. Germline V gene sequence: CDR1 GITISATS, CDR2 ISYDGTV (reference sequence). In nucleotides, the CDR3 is TGTGCCTTGTGGGAGAAGGCGGGGTTTATTCGGGATTATAAGAGACTCTTT. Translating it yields CALWEKAGFIRDYKRLF.

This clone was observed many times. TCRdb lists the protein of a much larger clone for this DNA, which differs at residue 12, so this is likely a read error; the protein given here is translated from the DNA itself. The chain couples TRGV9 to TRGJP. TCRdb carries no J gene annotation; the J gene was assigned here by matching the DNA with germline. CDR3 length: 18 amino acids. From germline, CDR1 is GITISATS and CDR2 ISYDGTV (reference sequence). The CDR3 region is CALWEPRDPELSKKIKVF. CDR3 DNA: TGTGCCTTGTGGGAGCCCAGGGACCCGGAGTTGAGCAAAAAAATCAAGGTATTT.